This TCR beta chain was obtained from a study of T cell responses to AZD1222 COVID-19 vaccine. The ends were cut back, 5 bases at V and 2 bases at J, with 12 bases in the middle. CDR1 is SGHVS and CDR2 is FQNEAQ in the germline V gene. The CDR3 contains 14 residues. Study results and limitations: Along spike, vaccine-associated CD4 TCRs were found throughout, with dominance at 160-218 and 743-854. Spike-specific TCR depth and breadth grew after two AZD1222 doses. In a largely white British group with more females than males, clonal diversity was possibly underestimated. No day 14 peak samples; only post-peak repertoires were characterized.

The data were produced by immunoSEQ multiplex PCR, yet TCRdb's version contains in-frame clones alone and is incomplete. The sample includes approximately 300,000 clones, approximately 94% of them seen just once. A remark on this clone: Its matching antigen is unknown.

This specimen consisted of peripheral blood, obtained 28 days after the second AZD1222 dose. The chain has TRBV7-8 and TRBJ2-5; no reliable D call. The source of this sequence is an adult who received the AZD1222 COVID-19 vaccine. The CDR3 region is CASSRRPEQETQYF. DNA for the CDR3: TGTGCCAGCAGCCGGAGACCGGAGCAAGAGACCCAGTACTTC.